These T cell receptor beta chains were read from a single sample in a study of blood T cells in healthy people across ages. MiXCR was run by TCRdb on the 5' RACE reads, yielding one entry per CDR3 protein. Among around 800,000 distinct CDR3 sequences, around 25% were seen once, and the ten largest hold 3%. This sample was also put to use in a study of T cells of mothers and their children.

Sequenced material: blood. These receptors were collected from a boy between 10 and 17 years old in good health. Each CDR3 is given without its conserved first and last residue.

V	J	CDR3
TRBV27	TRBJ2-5	ASGWAGFQETQY
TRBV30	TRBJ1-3	AWRWPGPSGNTIY
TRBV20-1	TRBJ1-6	SARDDRGQHYNSPLH
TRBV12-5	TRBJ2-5	ASGLVLRDRVDASETQY
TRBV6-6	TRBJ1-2	ASNFQGRDYGYT
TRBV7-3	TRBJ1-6	ASSVGGMNSPLH
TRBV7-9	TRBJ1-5	ASSTGTDQPQH
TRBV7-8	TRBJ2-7	ASGPDSDEQY
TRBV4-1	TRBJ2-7	ASSHIDSISYEQY
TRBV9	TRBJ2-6	ASSGTGTPTSGANVLT
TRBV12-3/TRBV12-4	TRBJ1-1	ASSKNTEAF
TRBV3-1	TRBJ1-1	ASSQETPMNTEAF
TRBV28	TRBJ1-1	ASRSGQGKKRAF
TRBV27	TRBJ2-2	ASSLGGGWTGELF
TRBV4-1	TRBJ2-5	ASSQGNSAPGETQY
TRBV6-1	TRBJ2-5	ASSNGQGWIQETQY
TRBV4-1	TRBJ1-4	ASSQDRTGLNEKLF
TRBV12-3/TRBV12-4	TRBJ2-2	ASSPAGELF
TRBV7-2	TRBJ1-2	ASSLVRGQGAEGYT
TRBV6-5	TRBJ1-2	ASSWDRTYGYT
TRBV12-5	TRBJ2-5	ASGQLAGIQETQY
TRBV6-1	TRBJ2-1	ASSSRGDGSYNEQF
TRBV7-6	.	ASSLRGRGNEQY